Listed below are T cell receptor beta chains from one sample, sequenced in a study of CD8 T cells in Susac syndrome. TCRdb re-called the immunoSEQ multiplex PCR reads through MiXCR, storing one row per CDR3 protein. The sample lists 170,000 or so distinct CDR3 sequences, 85% to 95% seen once, with 0.12% in the top ten. Sequencing used CD4+ T cells from PBMCs. The source is a human donor with Susac syndrome. CDR3s include the opening cysteine and the closing phenylalanine or tryptophan. Each record gives: clone size, D gene, V gene, J gene, CDR3 protein, CDR3 DNA. D genes are given only for firm matches. The size entry is marked missing in some rows and otherwise reads once, few, many or a size class.

clone size: -
D gene: -
V gene: TRBV19
J gene: TRBJ2-7
CDR3 protein: CASSRRETSYEQYF
CDR3 DNA: TGTGCCAGTAGTAGGCGGGAAACTTCCTACGAGCAGTACTTC

clone size: -
D gene: TRBD1
V gene: TRBV6-2/TRBV6-3
J gene: TRBJ1-5
CDR3 protein: CASRDTSGGSQPQHF
CDR3 DNA: TGTGCCAGCAGAGACACGTCAGGGGGCTCTCAGCCCCAGCATTTT

clone size: -
D gene: -
V gene: TRBV5-1
J gene: TRBJ2-1
CDR3 protein: CASSLVAGRRADEQFF
CDR3 DNA: TGCGCCAGCAGCTTGGTCGCAGGGAGGAGGGCGGATGAGCAGTTCTTC

clone size: -
D gene: -
V gene: TRBV29-1
J gene: TRBJ2-5
CDR3 protein: CSVGQSGETQYF
CDR3 DNA: TGCAGCGTCGGACAGAGCGGAGAGACCCAGTACTTC

clone size: -
D gene: TRBD1
V gene: TRBV7-8
J gene: TRBJ1-5
CDR3 protein: CASSLAAGGRQPQHF
CDR3 DNA: TGTGCCAGCAGCTTAGCGGCAGGGGGCCGTCAGCCCCAGCATTTT

clone size: -
D gene: TRBD2
V gene: TRBV23-1
J gene: TRBJ2-5
CDR3 protein: CASKILKRGYQETQYF
CDR3 DNA: TGCGCCAGCAAAATCCTCAAGCGGGGATACCAAGAGACCCAGTACTTC

clone size: -
D gene: TRBD1
V gene: TRBV15
J gene: TRBJ1-2
CDR3 protein: CATSTRDRLGYGYTF
CDR3 DNA: TGTGCCACCAGCACCAGGGACAGGCTGGGCTATGGCTACACCTTC

clone size: -
D gene: TRBD2
V gene: TRBV6-4
J gene: TRBJ2-3
CDR3 protein: CASSDAGGPDTQYF
CDR3 DNA: TGTGCCAGCAGTGACGCGGGGGGGCCAGATACGCAGTATTTT

clone size: once
D gene: TRBD1
V gene: TRBV6-6
J gene: TRBJ1-6
CDR3 protein: CASRSDRAYNSPLHF
CDR3 DNA: TGTGCCAGCAGGTCCGACAGGGCCTATAATTCACCCCTCCACTTT

clone size: -
D gene: TRBD1
V gene: TRBV5-1
J gene: TRBJ1-1
CDR3 protein: CASSLAVGTGSTEAFF
CDR3 DNA: TGCGCCAGCAGCTTGGCCGTAGGGACAGGGAGCACTGAAGCTTTCTTT

clone size: -
D gene: -
V gene: TRBV3-1
J gene: TRBJ2-1
CDR3 protein: CASSQGRGSGEQFF
CDR3 DNA: TGTGCCAGCAGCCAAGGACGGGGGTCCGGTGAGCAGTTCTTC

clone size: -
D gene: -
V gene: TRBV20-1
J gene: TRBJ2-3
CDR3 protein: CSANPEWADTQYF
CDR3 DNA: TGCAGTGCTAACCCCGAATGGGCAGATACGCAGTATTTT

clone size: -
D gene: -
V gene: TRBV20-1
J gene: TRBJ2-5
CDR3 protein: CSARKSGQKQETQYF
CDR3 DNA: TGCAGTGCTAGAAAGTCGGGACAAAAACAAGAGACCCAGTACTTC

clone size: -
D gene: -
V gene: TRBV5-4
J gene: TRBJ2-1
CDR3 protein: CASSPRGKVSYNEQFF
CDR3 DNA: TGTGCCAGCAGCCCTCGGGGGAAGGTATCATACAATGAGCAGTTCTTC

clone size: -
D gene: -
V gene: TRBV20-1
J gene: TRBJ1-1
CDR3 protein: CSASRGQANTEAFF
CDR3 DNA: TGCAGTGCTAGTCGTGGCCAGGCTAACACTGAAGCTTTCTTT

clone size: -
D gene: TRBD1
V gene: TRBV6-4
J gene: TRBJ1-2
CDR3 protein: CASSDAGGYGYTF
CDR3 DNA: TGTGCCAGCAGTGATGCAGGGGGCTATGGCTACACCTTC

clone size: -
D gene: -
V gene: TRBV30
J gene: TRBJ1-1
CDR3 protein: CAWSAKNTEAFF
CDR3 DNA: TGTGCCTGGAGTGCGAAGAACACTGAAGCTTTCTTT

clone size: -
D gene: -
V gene: TRBV5-5
J gene: TRBJ2-5
CDR3 protein: CASSFSTGETQYF
CDR3 DNA: TGTGCCAGCAGCTTTTCCACCGGAGAGACCCAGTACTTC

clone size: -
D gene: TRBD1
V gene: TRBV2
J gene: TRBJ2-1
CDR3 protein: CASSEQGVNEQFF
CDR3 DNA: TGTGCCAGCAGTGAACAGGGGGTAAATGAGCAGTTCTTC

clone size: -
D gene: -
V gene: TRBV27
J gene: TRBJ1-1
CDR3 protein: CASSLVRGNTEAFF
CDR3 DNA: TGTGCCAGCAGTTTGGTCCGGGGGAACACTGAAGCTTTCTTT

clone size: -
D gene: -
V gene: TRBV7-2
J gene: TRBJ2-6
CDR3 protein: CASSNDRPYLTF
CDR3 DNA: TGTGCCAGCAGCAATGACAGGCCGTACCTGACTTTC

clone size: -
D gene: -
V gene: TRBV7-6
J gene: TRBJ2-3
CDR3 protein: CATSRQAPDTQYF
CDR3 DNA: TGTGCCACCTCGAGACAGGCGCCAGATACGCAGTATTTT

clone size: -
D gene: -
V gene: TRBV5-4
J gene: TRBJ2-3
CDR3 protein: CASSMTDTQYF
CDR3 DNA: TGTGCCAGCAGCATGACAGATACGCAGTATTTT

clone size: -
D gene: TRBD2
V gene: TRBV7-9
J gene: TRBJ2-5
CDR3 protein: CASVPSGGLQETQYF
CDR3 DNA: TGTGCCAGCGTACCCAGCGGGGGGCTCCAAGAGACCCAGTACTTC

clone size: -
D gene: -
V gene: TRBV20-1
J gene: TRBJ2-6
CDR3 protein: CSANPQGLGANVLTF
CDR3 DNA: TGCAGTGCTAACCCGCAGGGACTTGGGGCCAACGTCCTGACTTTC

clone size: -
D gene: TRBD1
V gene: TRBV4-3
J gene: TRBJ1-6
CDR3 protein: CASSHVPRQGLNSPLHF
CDR3 DNA: TGCGCCAGCAGCCATGTGCCCCGACAGGGGCTAAATTCACCCCTCCACTTT

clone size: -
D gene: TRBD1
V gene: TRBV7-2
J gene: TRBJ1-5
CDR3 protein: CASSLEGAGQPQHF
CDR3 DNA: TGTGCCAGCAGCTTAGAGGGGGCGGGTCAGCCCCAGCATTTT

clone size: -
D gene: -
V gene: TRBV18
J gene: TRBJ1-6
CDR3 protein: CASSPPGNYNSPLHF
CDR3 DNA: TGTGCCAGCTCACCACCTGGAAACTATAATTCACCCCTCCACTTT

clone size: -
D gene: TRBD2
V gene: TRBV6-2/TRBV6-3
J gene: TRBJ2-1
CDR3 protein: CASSSARRGGNEQFF
CDR3 DNA: TGTGCCAGCAGTTCCGCGCGGCGGGGGGGCAATGAGCAGTTCTTC

clone size: -
D gene: TRBD2
V gene: TRBV7-2
J gene: TRBJ2-3
CDR3 protein: CASSSPGLAIDTQYF
CDR3 DNA: TGTGCCAGCAGCTCCCCGGGACTAGCGATAGATACGCAGTATTTT

clone size: -
D gene: -
V gene: TRBV6-5
J gene: TRBJ2-5
CDR3 protein: CASRRTVQETQYF
CDR3 DNA: TGTGCCAGCAGGCGGACAGTACAAGAGACCCAGTACTTC

clone size: -
D gene: -
V gene: TRBV9
J gene: TRBJ1-1
CDR3 protein: CASSVMMNTEAFF
CDR3 DNA: TGTGCCAGCAGCGTTATGATGAACACTGAAGCTTTCTTT

clone size: -
D gene: -
V gene: TRBV29-1
J gene: TRBJ1-1
CDR3 protein: CSVTGPGDTEAFF
CDR3 DNA: TGCAGCGTCACGGGTCCGGGGGACACTGAAGCTTTCTTT

clone size: -
D gene: -
V gene: TRBV15
J gene: TRBJ1-3
CDR3 protein: CATSRAGNGNTIYF
CDR3 DNA: TGTGCCACCAGCAGGGCGGGAAACGGAAACACCATATATTTT

clone size: -
D gene: -
V gene: TRBV12-5
J gene: TRBJ2-1
CDR3 protein: CASGLDYYNEQFF
CDR3 DNA: TGTGCTAGTGGTCTTGACTATTACAATGAGCAGTTCTTC

clone size: -
D gene: -
V gene: TRBV14
J gene: TRBJ1-4
CDR3 protein: CASSPTLGGGEKLFF
CDR3 DNA: TGTGCCAGCAGCCCCACCCTAGGAGGGGGTGAAAAACTGTTTTTT

clone size: -
D gene: TRBD2
V gene: TRBV20-1
J gene: TRBJ2-1
CDR3 protein: CSAIRPAGGDNEQFF
CDR3 DNA: TGCAGTGCTATACGACCCGCGGGGGGTGACAATGAGCAGTTCTTC

clone size: -
D gene: -
V gene: TRBV7-2
J gene: TRBJ1-4
CDR3 protein: CASSLRPRTTNEKLFF
CDR3 DNA: TGTGCCAGCAGCTTAAGGCCCCGGACAACTAATGAAAAACTGTTTTTT

clone size: -
D gene: -
V gene: TRBV12-3/TRBV12-4
J gene: TRBJ1-2
CDR3 protein: CASSLRGEGYGYTF
CDR3 DNA: TGTGCCAGCAGTTTAAGAGGGGAGGGCTATGGCTACACCTTC

clone size: -
D gene: TRBD1
V gene: TRBV12-3/TRBV12-4
J gene: TRBJ1-6
CDR3 protein: CASSLDRVFSSPLHF
CDR3 DNA: TGTGCCAGCAGTTTGGACAGGGTTTTCAGTTCACCCCTCCACTTT

clone size: -
D gene: -
V gene: TRBV14
J gene: TRBJ2-3
CDR3 protein: CASRHQTSADTQYF
CDR3 DNA: TGTGCCAGCAGACACCAGACTAGTGCAGATACGCAGTATTTT